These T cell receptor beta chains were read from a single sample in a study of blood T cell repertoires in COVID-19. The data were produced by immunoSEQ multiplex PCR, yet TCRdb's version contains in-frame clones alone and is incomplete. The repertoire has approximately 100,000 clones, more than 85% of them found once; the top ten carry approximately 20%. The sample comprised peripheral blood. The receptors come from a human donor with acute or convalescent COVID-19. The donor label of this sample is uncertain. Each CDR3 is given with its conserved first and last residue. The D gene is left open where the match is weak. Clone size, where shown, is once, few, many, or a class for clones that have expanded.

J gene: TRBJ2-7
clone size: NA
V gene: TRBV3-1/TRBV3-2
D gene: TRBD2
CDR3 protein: CASSPRSRGRDEQYF
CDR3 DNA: TGTGCCAGCAGCCCGAGGAGTCGGGGGAGGGACGAGCAGTACTTC

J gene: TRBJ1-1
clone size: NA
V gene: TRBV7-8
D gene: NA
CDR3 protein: CASSFAGTTNTEAFF
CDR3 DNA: TGTGCCAGCAGCTTCGCCGGGACAACGAACACTGAAGCTTTCTTT

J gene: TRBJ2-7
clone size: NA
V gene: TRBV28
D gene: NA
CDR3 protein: CASSLSGPQGRGAYEQYF
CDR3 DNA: TGTGCCAGCAGTTTATCCGGACCACAGGGTCGGGGGGCCTACGAGCAGTACTTC

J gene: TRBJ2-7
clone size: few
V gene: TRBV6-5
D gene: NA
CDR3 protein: CASSYTRDGNYEQYF
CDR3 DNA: TGTGCCAGCAGTTACACGCGGGACGGAAACTACGAGCAGTACTTC

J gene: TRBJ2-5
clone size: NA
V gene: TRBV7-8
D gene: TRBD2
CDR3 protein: CASSSVAGGGKETQYF
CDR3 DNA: TGTGCCAGCAGCAGCGTAGCCGGGGGGGGGAAAGAGACCCAGTACTTC

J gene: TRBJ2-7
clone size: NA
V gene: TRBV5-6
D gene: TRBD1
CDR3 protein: CASSLGGQGGEQYF
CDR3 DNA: TGTGCCAGCAGCTTGGGAGGACAGGGGGGCGAGCAGTACTTC

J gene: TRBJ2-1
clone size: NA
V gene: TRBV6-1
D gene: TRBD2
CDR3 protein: CASSEFSGSFYNEQFF
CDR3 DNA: TGTGCCAGCAGTGAATTTAGCGGGAGTTTCTACAATGAGCAGTTCTTC

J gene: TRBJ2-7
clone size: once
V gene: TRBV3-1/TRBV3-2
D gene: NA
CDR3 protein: CASSQQGEQYF
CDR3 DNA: TGTGCCAGCAGCCAACAGGGAGAGCAGTACTTC

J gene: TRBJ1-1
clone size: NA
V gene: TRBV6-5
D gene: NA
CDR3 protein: CASSTQRDTRAFF
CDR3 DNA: TGTGCCAGCAGTACCCAAAGGGACACCAGAGCTTTCTTT

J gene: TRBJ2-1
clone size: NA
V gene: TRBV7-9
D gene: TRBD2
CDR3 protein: CASSLTSGELDEQFF
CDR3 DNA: TGTGCCAGCAGCTTAACTAGCGGGGAGCTCGATGAGCAGTTCTTC

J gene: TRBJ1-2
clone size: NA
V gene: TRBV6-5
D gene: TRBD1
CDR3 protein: CASSYKTGNYGYTF
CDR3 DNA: TGTGCCAGCAGCTATAAGACAGGGAACTATGGCTACACCTTC

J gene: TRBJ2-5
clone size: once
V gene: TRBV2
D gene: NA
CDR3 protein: CASSGRGFWETQYF
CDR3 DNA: TGTGCCAGCAGTGGTAGGGGTTTTTGGGAGACCCAGTACTTC

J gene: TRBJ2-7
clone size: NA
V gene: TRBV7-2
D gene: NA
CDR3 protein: CASSLAPAANYEQYF
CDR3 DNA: TGTGCCAGCAGCTTAGCGCCGGCGGCAAACTACGAGCAGTACTTC

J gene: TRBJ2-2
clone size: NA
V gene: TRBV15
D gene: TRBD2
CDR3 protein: CATSRGSGSLTGELFF
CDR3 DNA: TGTGCCACCAGCAGAGGAAGCGGGAGCCTTACCGGGGAGCTGTTTTTT

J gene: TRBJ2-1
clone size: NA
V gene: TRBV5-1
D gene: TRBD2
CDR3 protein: CASSLYLAGAPNEQFF
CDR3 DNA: TGCGCCAGCAGCTTGTATCTAGCGGGAGCCCCCAATGAGCAGTTCTTC

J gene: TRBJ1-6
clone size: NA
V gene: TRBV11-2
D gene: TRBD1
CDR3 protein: CASSLELRGRGRNSPLHF
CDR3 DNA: TGTGCCAGCAGCTTAGAATTGAGGGGGCGCGGTCGTAATTCACCCCTCCACTTT

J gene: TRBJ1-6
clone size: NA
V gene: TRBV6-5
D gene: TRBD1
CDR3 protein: CASRPGQYNSPLHF
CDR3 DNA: TGTGCCAGCAGACCGGGACAGTATAATTCACCCCTCCACTTT

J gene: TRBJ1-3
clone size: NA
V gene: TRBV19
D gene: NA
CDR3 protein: CASSWGVSGNTIYF
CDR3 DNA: TGTGCCAGTAGTTGGGGAGTCTCTGGAAACACCATATATTTT

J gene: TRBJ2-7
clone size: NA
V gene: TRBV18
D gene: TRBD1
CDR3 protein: CASSPLDRGLDYEQYF
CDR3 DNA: TGTGCCAGCTCACCGCTGGACAGGGGATTAGACTACGAGCAGTACTTC

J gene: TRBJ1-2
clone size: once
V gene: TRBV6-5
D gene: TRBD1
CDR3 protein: CASSYSITGGVYGYTF
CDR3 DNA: TGTGCCAGCAGTTACTCTATCACAGGGGGCGTCTATGGCTACACCTTC

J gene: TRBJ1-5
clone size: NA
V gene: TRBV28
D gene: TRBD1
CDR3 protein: CASRLQGAWSNQPQHF
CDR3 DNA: TGTGCCAGCAGACTACAGGGGGCGTGGAGCAATCAGCCCCAGCATTTT

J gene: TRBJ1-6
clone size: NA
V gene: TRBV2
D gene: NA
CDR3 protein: CASGLFKNSPLHF
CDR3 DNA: TGTGCCAGCGGCCTCTTTAAAAATTCACCCCTCCACTTT

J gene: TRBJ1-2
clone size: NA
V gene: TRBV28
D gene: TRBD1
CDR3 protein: CASSPYGQGAGYTF
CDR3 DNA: TGTGCCAGCAGTCCCTACGGACAGGGGGCTGGCTACACCTTC

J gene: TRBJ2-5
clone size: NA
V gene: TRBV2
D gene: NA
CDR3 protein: CASSVNRRGETQYF
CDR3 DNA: TGTGCCAGCAGTGTTAACCGCCGGGGAGAGACCCAGTACTTC

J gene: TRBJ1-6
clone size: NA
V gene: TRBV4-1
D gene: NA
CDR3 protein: CASLGQPNSPLHF
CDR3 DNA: TGCGCCAGCTTAGGACAGCCGAATTCACCCCTCCACTTT

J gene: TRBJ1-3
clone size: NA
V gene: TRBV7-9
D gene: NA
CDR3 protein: CASSLSPGLSGNTIYF
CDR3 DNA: TGTGCCAGCAGCTTATCCCCAGGCCTCTCTGGAAACACCATATATTTT